Presented here are 14 T cell receptor beta chains from one specimen sequenced in a study of blood T cell repertoires in COVID-19. The table came from immunoSEQ multiplex PCR; TCRdb's copy has only in-frame clones and leaves some out. The table lists 310,000 or so clones, around 90% of them singletons, with around 9.9% in the top ten. What was sequenced was peripheral blood. The source is a man aged 25-40 years with COVID-19, enrolled during active disease.

A few counts support this clone. J is TRBJ1-2 and V is TRBV7-9, with D maybe TRBD1 (5 bases). Trimming left V 7 bases short and J 2 bases short, with 17 bases between. In germline, CDR1 is SEHNR, CDR2 FQNEAQ (reference sequence). This CDR3 comprises 15 residues. CDR3 residues: CASTLLRQINYGYTF. The CDR3 DNA is TGTGCCAGCACCCTACTCCGACAGATAAACTATGGCTACACCTTC.

This sequence joins TRBV14 and TRBJ1-1; D remains unclear. Per the germline V gene, CDR1 is SGHDN and CDR2 is FVKESK. CDR3 length equals 12 residues. Trimming removed 2 bases from V and 6 bases from J, with 7 bases in between. The CDR3 coding sequence is TGTGCCAGCAGCCAAAACGGTCCTGAAGCTTTCTTT. Translating gives CASSQNGPEAFF.

The chain couples TRBV7-8 to TRBJ2-2, with D possibly TRBD2 on 6 matching bases. Germline loops: CDR1 SGHVS, CDR2 FQNEAQ. The CDR3 has 14 residues. V lost 5 bases, J lost 6 bases, and 13 bases lay in between. The CDR3 nucleotides are TGTGCCAGCAGCCCCAGACTAGTTGCCGGGGAGCTGTTTTTT. It codes for CASSPRLVAGELFF.

The chain has TRBV6-5 and TRBJ1-4; D is ambiguous. This CDR3 is built from 15 residues. Germline-derived CDR1 and CDR2 are MNHEY and SVGAGI. Trimming stripped 6 bases from V and 1 base from J, with 12 bases between. The CDR3 DNA is TGTGCCAGCAGAAGAAAGGGAGGAACTAATGAAAAACTGTTTTTT. This codes for CASRRKGGTNEKLFF.

The chain has TRBV21-1 and TRBJ1-1. TRBV21-1 is a documented pseudogene. The CDR3 loop spans 21 amino acids. The CDR3 DNA follows: TGTGCCAGCAGCAAAGCGCCCCAGGATCCCGGGCGGGGTACGACCTCCCCTGAAGCTTTCTTT. It translates to CASSKAPQDPGRGTTSPEAFF.

The V gene is TRBV28, the J gene TRBJ2-7; 9 bases are a match to TRBD2. Germline V lookup: CDR1 MDHEN, CDR2 SYDVKM. The V gene end was trimmed by 2 bases and the J gene end by 4 bases; junction bases not matched to a gene: 6. The CDR3 covers 15 residues. The CDR3 reads CASSLAGGPGYEQYF. CDR3 in DNA: TGTGCCAGCAGTTTAGCGGGAGGGCCGGGATACGAGCAGTACTTC.

This chain uses TRBV28 with TRBJ1-1, with a tentative D call TRBD1 (5 bases). Germline V gene lookup returns CDR1 MDHEN and CDR2 SYDVKM. This CDR3 comprises 16 residues. Trimming cost V 3 bases and J 4 bases, with 18 bases left between them. CDR3 residues: CASSLYGGVWGTEAFF. CDR3 bases: TGTGCCAGCAGTTTGTACGGAGGGGTTTGGGGCACTGAAGCTTTCTTT.

The gene calls are TRBV20-1 and TRBJ1-2; 7 bases are shared with TRBD1. Trimming at V came to 3 bases and at J to 4 bases, leaving 11 bases not matched to a gene. Germline CDR1 DFQATT, CDR2 SNEGSKA (reference sequence). There are 15 residues in the CDR3. Here the CDR3 reads CSASPIDRAAYGYTF. For the CDR3, the DNA is TGCAGTGCTAGTCCTATAGACAGGGCGGCCTATGGCTACACCTTC.

The chain recombines TRBV6-5 with TRBJ1-5; no firm D call. This CDR3 region has 13 residues. V was clipped by 0 bases and J by 4 bases, with 4 bases between them. Germline V lookup: CDR1 MNHEY, CDR2 SVGAGI. The DNA of the CDR3 is TGTGCCAGCAGTTACTCGAGTAATCAGCCCCAGCATTTT. It codes for CASSYSSNQPQHF.

The gene calls are TRBV2 and TRBJ2-7, with D perhaps TRBD1 (6 bases). The CDR3 is 14 amino acids. Trimming left V 6 bases short and J 2 bases short, with 14 bases between. In germline, CDR1 is SNHLY, CDR2 FYNNEI. CDR3 loop: CASRENRATYEQYF. The CDR3 nucleotides read TGTGCCAGCAGGGAAAACAGGGCCACCTACGAGCAGTACTTC.

This clone was seen just once. The rearrangement joins TRBV27 to TRBJ2-2, with 15 bases identical to TRBD2. Germline lookup yields CDR1 MNHEY and CDR2 SMNVEV (reference sequence). This CDR3 has 18 amino acids. After removal of 3 bases from V and 4 bases from J, the junction contained 6 bases not matched to a gene. The CDR3: CASSFWRTSGRVTGELFF. DNA of the CDR3: TGTGCCAGCAGTTTTTGGCGGACTAGCGGGAGGGTCACCGGGGAGCTGTTTTTT.

Concerning this clone: This CDR3 is also generated by other DNA sequences in the sample. The V gene is TRBV19, the J gene TRBJ1-3; a possible D gene is TRBD1 (5 bases). The V end lost 7 bases, the J end lost 2 bases, and 12 bases lay between the germline ends. The CDR3 consists of 14 residues. CDR1 and CDR2 from the germline V gene are LNHDA and SQIVND (reference sequence). This CDR3 reads CASNLGGAGNTIYF. The CDR3 bases are TGTGCCAGTAACCTGGGGGGGGCTGGAAACACCATATATTTT.

There are many counts of this clone. This sequence joins TRBV28 and TRBJ1-4; D is undetermined. Per the germline V gene, CDR1 is MDHEN and CDR2 is SYDVKM. V lost 4 bases, J lost 4 bases, and 16 bases lay in between. This CDR3 contains 16 residues. CDR3 residues: CASSSSIHLINEKLFF. The DNA for the CDR3 is TGTGCCAGCAGTTCCTCCATACACCTGATTAATGAAAAACTGTTTTTT.

CDR3 DNA: TGTGCTAGTGGTGCCGGACAGCCGCAAGAGACCCAGTACTTC. Translation gives CASGAGQPQETQYF. The gene calls are TRBV12-5 and TRBJ2-5; D possibly corresponds to TRBD1 (6 bases). The germline V gene encodes CDR1 LGHNT and CDR2 FRNRAP. The CDR3 runs 14 residues. Trimming took 5 bases from V and 2 from J, leaving 12 bases between them.